The clone carrying this TCR beta chain was observed many times. The antigen remains unidentified. Produced via immunoSEQ multiplex PCR; TCRdb's table is partial and in-frame only. The sample comprises about 80,000 clones, around 76% of which are singletons, and approximately 22% rests with the top ten. This entry is derived from a study of radiotherapy plus CTLA-4 blockade in lung cancer. Across the whole study: 15% to 20% of patients responded objectively, and roughly 30% achieved disease control. Study-level points and caveats: Tumor-derived TCR clones expanded in blood after radiotherapy plus ipilimumab.

The CDR3 has 13 residues. The V gene's germline CDR1 is ENHRY and CDR2 SYGVKD. Germline trimming cut 9 bases from V and 4 bases from J; bases unmatched to any gene: 2. The sequence was obtained from a human donor with non-small cell lung cancer whose response to radiotherapy plus ipilimumab could not be evaluated. Some clones in this sample may be carry-over from other donors' samples. This chain connects TRBV10-3 to TRBJ2-2; 10 nucleotides match TRBD2. The sequencing used peripheral blood, collected from a patient treated with radiotherapy plus ipilimumab. This CDR3 is CAIERGGTGELFF. The DNA for the CDR3 is TGTGCCATTGAGCGGGGGGGCACCGGGGAGCTGTTTTTT.